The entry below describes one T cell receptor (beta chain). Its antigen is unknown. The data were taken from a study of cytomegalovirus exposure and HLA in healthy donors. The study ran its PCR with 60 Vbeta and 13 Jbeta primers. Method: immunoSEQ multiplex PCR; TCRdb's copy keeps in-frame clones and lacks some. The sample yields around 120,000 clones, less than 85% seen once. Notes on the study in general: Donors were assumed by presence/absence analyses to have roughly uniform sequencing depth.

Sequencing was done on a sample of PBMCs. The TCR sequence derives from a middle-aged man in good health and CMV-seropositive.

The CDR3 coding sequence is TGCGCCAGCAGCTCGTGGACAGGGGCCAGCGAGCAGTACTTC. Translation gives CASSSWTGASEQYF. V gene TRBV5-1 combines with J gene TRBJ2-7, with 9 bases lining up with TRBD1. V shed 3 bases and J 6 bases; nucleotides not matched to a gene: 7. This CDR3 has 14 amino acids. Germline CDR1 reads SGHRS; CDR2 reads YFSETQ.